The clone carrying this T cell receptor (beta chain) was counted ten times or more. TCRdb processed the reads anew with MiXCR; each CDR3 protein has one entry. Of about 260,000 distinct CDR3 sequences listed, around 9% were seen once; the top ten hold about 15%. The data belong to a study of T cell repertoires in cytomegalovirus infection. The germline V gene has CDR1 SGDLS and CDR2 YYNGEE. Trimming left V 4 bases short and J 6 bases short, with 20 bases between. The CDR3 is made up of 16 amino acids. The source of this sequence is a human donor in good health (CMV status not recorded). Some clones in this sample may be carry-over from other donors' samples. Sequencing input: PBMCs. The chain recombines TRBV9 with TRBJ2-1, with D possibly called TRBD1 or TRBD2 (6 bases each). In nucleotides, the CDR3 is TGTGCCAGCAGCTCTCCCCTTTCGGGGGCTTCCAATGAGCAGTTCTTC. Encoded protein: CASSSPLSGASNEQFF.